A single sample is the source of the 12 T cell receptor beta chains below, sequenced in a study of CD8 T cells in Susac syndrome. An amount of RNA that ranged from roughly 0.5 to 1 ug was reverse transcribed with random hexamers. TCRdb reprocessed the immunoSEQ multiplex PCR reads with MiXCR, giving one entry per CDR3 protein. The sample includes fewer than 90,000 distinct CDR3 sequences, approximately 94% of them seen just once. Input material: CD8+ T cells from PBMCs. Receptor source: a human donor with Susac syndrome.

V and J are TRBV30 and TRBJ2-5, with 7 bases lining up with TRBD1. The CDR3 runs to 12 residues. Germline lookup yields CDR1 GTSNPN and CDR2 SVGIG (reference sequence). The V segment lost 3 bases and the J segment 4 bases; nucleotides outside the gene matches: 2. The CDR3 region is CAWRGGGETQYF. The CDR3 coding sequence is TGTGCCTGGAGAGGGGGCGGAGAGACCCAGTACTTC.

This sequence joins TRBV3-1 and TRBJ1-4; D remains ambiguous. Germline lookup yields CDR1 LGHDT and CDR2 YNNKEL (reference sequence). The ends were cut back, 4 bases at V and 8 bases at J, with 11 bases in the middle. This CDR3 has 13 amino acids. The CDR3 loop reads CASSPKNREKLFF. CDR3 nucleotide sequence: TGTGCCAGCAGCCCCAAAAATCGGGAAAAACTGTTTTTT.

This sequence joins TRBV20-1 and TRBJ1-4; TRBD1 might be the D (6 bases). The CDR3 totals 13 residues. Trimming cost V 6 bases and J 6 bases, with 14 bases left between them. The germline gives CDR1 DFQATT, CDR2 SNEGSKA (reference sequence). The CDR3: CSAQQGAYEKLFF. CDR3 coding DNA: TGCAGTGCCCAACAGGGAGCTTATGAAAAACTGTTTTTT.

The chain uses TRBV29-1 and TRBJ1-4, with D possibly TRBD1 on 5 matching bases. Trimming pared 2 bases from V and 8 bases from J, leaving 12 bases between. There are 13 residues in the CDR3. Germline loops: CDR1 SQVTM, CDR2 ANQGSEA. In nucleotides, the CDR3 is TGCAGCGTTGAAACCCCAGGGAACGAAAAACTGTTTTTT. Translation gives CSVETPGNEKLFF.

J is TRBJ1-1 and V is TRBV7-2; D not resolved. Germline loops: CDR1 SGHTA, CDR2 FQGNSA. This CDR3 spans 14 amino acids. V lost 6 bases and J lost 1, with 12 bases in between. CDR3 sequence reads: CASRFRLENTEAFF. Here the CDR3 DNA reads TGTGCCAGCAGGTTCAGGCTTGAGAACACTGAAGCTTTCTTT.

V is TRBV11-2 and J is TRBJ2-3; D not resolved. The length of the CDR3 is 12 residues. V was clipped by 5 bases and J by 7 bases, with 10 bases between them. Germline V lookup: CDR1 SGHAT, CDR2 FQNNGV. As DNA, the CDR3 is TGTGCCAGCAGCGCTGGACGTTATACGCAGTATTTT. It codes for CASSAGRYTQYF.

The CDR3 bases are TGCGCCAGCAGCCAAGATCTCCGGCTAGCGGGGGCGAGGGAGACCCAGTACTTC. Its translation: CASSQDLRLAGARETQYF. V usage is TRBV4-1 and J usage is TRBJ2-5; the match to TRBD2 covers 10 bases. This CDR3 region has 18 residues. The germline gives CDR1 MGHRA, CDR2 YSYEKL. J lost 5 bases, V lost 0 bases, and 12 bases had no gene match.

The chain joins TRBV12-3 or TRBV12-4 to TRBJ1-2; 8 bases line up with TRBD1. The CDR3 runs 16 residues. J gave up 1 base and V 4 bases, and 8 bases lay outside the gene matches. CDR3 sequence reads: CASSSDRTGFNYGYTF. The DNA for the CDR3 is TGTGCCAGCAGTTCAGATCGGACAGGGTTTAACTATGGCTACACCTTC.

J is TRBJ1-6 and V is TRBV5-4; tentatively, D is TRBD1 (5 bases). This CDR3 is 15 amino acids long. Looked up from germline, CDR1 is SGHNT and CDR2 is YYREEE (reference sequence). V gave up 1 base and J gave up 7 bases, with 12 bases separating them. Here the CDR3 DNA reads TGTGCCAGCAGCTTGAACCCACAGGAGAATTCACCCCTCCACTTT. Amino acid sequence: CASSLNPQENSPLHF.

The CDR3 reads CASSDGANPNYGYTF. The CDR3 nucleotides are TGTGCCAGCAGTGACGGGGCAAACCCAAACTATGGCTACACCTTC. The rearrangement links TRBV6-1 to TRBJ1-2, with D perhaps TRBD1 (5 bases). Germline V lookup: CDR1 MNHNS, CDR2 SASEGT. CDR3 length: 15 amino acids. Trimming took off 3 bases at V and 2 bases at J, with 13 bases between the two ends.

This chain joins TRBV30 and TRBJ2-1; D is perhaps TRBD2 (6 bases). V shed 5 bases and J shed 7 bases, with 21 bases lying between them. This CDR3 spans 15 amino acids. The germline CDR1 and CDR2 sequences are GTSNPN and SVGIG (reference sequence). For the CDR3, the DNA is TGTGCCTGGTGGGATCCGGGACTTCTAAGGAATGAGCAGTTCTTC. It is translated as CAWWDPGLLRNEQFF.

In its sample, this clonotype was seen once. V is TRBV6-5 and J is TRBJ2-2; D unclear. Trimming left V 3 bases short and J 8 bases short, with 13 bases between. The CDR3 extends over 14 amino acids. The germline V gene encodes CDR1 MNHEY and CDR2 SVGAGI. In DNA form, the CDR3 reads TGTGCCAGCAGTTATTGGCTTCCGAGTGGGGAGCTGTTTTTT. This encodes CASSYWLPSGELFF.